These T cell receptor beta chains were read from a single sample in a study of identical twins. TCRdb passed the 5' RACE reads through MiXCR, listing each CDR3 protein once. Of about 470,000 distinct CDR3 sequences in the sample, approximately 25% are singletons; the top ten hold about 3%. The sample was also reused in another study, on T cells expressing NK-cell markers.

The specimen was CD4+ T cells sorted from blood. Receptor source: a woman aged 18-29 years in good health. Both conserved end residues are part of each CDR3. A D gene is named only where the DNA matches it firmly. Clone size is shown for a subset of rows, as once, few, many or a class of expanded clone.

d_gene	j_gene	v_gene	abundance	CDR3aa	CDR3nt
NA	TRBJ1-5	TRBV2	many	CASGKGNQPQHF	TGTGCCAGCGGAAAGGGCAATCAGCCCCAGCATTTT
NA	TRBJ2-1	TRBV5-5	NA	CASSLEGVAVYNEQFF	TGTGCCAGCAGCTTGGAAGGGGTGGCAGTTTACAATGAGCAGTTCTTC
TRBD2	TRBJ2-7	TRBV7-9	NA	CASSLMGGSSYEQYF	TGTGCCAGCAGCTTAATGGGCGGGAGTAGCTACGAGCAGTACTTC
NA	TRBJ2-7	TRBV18	few	CASSPARTTYEQYF	TGTGCCAGCTCACCAGCCAGGACTACCTACGAGCAGTACTTC
NA	TRBJ2-1	TRBV29-1	NA	CSVIWGYNEQFF	TGCAGCGTTATATGGGGTTACAATGAGCAGTTCTTC
NA	TRBJ2-5	TRBV12-3/TRBV12-4	many	CASSFLSRPETQYF	TGTGCCAGCAGTTTCCTATCTAGACCAGAGACCCAGTACTTC
TRBD1	TRBJ2-3	TRBV12-5	few	CASGTGTGSGTQYF	TGTGCTAGTGGTACTGGGACAGGGAGTGGTACGCAGTATTTT
TRBD2	TRBJ2-1	TRBV12-3/TRBV12-4	few	CASSPGTSGSLSRYNEQFF	TGTGCCAGCAGCCCTGGGACTAGCGGGAGTCTTTCCAGATACAATGAGCAGTTCTTC
NA	TRBJ2-7	TRBV5-1	many	CASSLGTVYEQYF	TGCGCCAGCAGCTTGGGGACTGTATACGAGCAGTACTTC
TRBD2	TRBJ2-1	TRBV5-5	NA	CASSLAGGMNEQFF	TGTGCCAGCAGCTTGGCGGGGGGAATGAATGAGCAGTTCTTC
NA	TRBJ2-3	TRBV5-1	few	CASSLGRRGASDTQYF	TGCGCCAGCAGCTTGGGAAGACGGGGCGCGTCAGATACGCAGTATTTT
NA	TRBJ2-3	TRBV11-2	NA	CASSMGSDTQYF	TGTGCCAGCAGCATGGGTTCTGATACGCAGTATTTT
TRBD2	TRBJ2-3	TRBV7-8	NA	CASSPRGGLANTDTQYF	TGTGCCAGCAGCCCGAGAGGGGGACTAGCAAACACAGATACGCAGTATTTT
NA	TRBJ2-2	TRBV10-3	few	CAISTGTGAGELFF	TGTGCCATCAGCACTGGGACCGGTGCCGGGGAGCTGTTTTTT
NA	TRBJ2-3	TRBV12-3/TRBV12-4	NA	CASSLISSTDTQYF	TGTGCCAGCAGTCTTATATCTAGCACAGATACGCAGTATTTT
TRBD2	TRBJ2-5	TRBV20-1	NA	CSATVGGWETQYF	TGCAGTGCTACAGTCGGGGGGTGGGAGACCCAGTACTTC
NA	TRBJ1-1	TRBV29-1	NA	CSVNTEVKAFF	TGCAGCGTCAACACAGAGGTAAAAGCTTTCTTT
TRBD2	TRBJ2-1	TRBV6-1	NA	CASSPPGLASNNEQFF	TGTGCCAGCAGTCCCCCGGGACTAGCGAGCAACAATGAGCAGTTCTTC
NA	TRBJ1-1	TRBV12-3/TRBV12-4	NA	CASLREEGTEAFF	TGTGCCAGCCTAAGGGAGGAAGGGACTGAAGCTTTCTTT
TRBD2	TRBJ2-1	TRBV7-2	once	CASSPPGLAAGGRQFF	TGTGCCAGCAGCCCGCCCGGACTAGCCGCGGGGGGACGGCAGTTCTTC
TRBD1	TRBJ2-3	TRBV6-2/TRBV6-3	NA	CASSRPGTGLNTQYF	TGTGCCAGCAGCCGACCCGGGACAGGTCTGAATACGCAGTATTTT
NA	TRBJ2-3	TRBV20-1	NA	CSARRPSTDTQYF	TGCAGTGCTAGACGGCCTAGCACAGATACGCAGTATTTT
TRBD1	TRBJ2-5	TRBV20-1	few	CSAPRRGTAEETQYF	TGCAGTGCCCCAAGACGAGGGACAGCGGAAGAGACCCAGTACTTC
NA	TRBJ1-2	TRBV5-1	few	CASSLIDSSYGYTF	TGCGCCAGCAGCTTGATCGACTCGAGCTATGGCTACACCTTC
NA	TRBJ2-3	TRBV12-3/TRBV12-4	NA	CASSPRELRHTQYF	TGTGCCAGCAGTCCTCGAGAACTTAGGCATACGCAGTATTTT
NA	TRBJ2-3	TRBV5-1	few	CASSKDSLGDTQYF	TGCGCCAGCAGCAAAGACAGCCTTGGGGATACGCAGTATTTT
TRBD2	TRBJ2-3	TRBV5-6	NA	CASSWGLAVDTQYF	TGTGCCAGCAGCTGGGGACTAGCGGTAGATACGCAGTATTTT
NA	TRBJ2-3	TRBV5-6	NA	CASSLGGGGPPDTQYF	TGTGCCAGCAGCTTGGGTGGGGGGGGGCCCCCCGATACGCAGTATTTT
TRBD1	TRBJ1-2	TRBV4-3	NA	CASSLTLGQPGGYTF	TGCGCCAGCAGTCTCACCCTGGGACAGCCCGGTGGCTACACCTTC
TRBD1	TRBJ1-4	TRBV7-9	NA	CASSSLDRGGEKLFF	TGTGCCAGCAGCTCTCTCGACAGGGGGGGTGAAAAACTGTTTTTT
TRBD2	TRBJ2-3	TRBV5-1	NA	CASSLDLAGVSTDTQYF	TGCGCCAGCAGCTTGGACTTGGCGGGGGTTAGCACAGATACGCAGTATTTT
NA	TRBJ1-5	TRBV12-5	few	CASGLTWQPQHF	TGTGCTAGTGGTTTAACCTGGCAGCCCCAGCATTTT
NA	TRBJ2-1	TRBV6-2/TRBV6-3	NA	CASSSDSRATGDEQFF	TGTGCCAGCAGTTCCGACTCCCGGGCAACCGGGGATGAGCAGTTCTTC
NA	TRBJ2-7	TRBV5-1	NA	CASSLRSASYEQYF	TGCGCCAGCAGCTTGAGGAGCGCTTCCTACGAGCAGTACTTC
NA	TRBJ2-5	TRBV20-1	NA	CSARDPLRPGTKTQYF	TGCAGTGCTAGAGATCCCCTTCGACCGGGCACAAAGACCCAGTACTTC
TRBD2	TRBJ2-6	TRBV24-1	many	CATSDSYASGSGANVLTF	TGTGCCACCAGTGATTCGTATGCTAGCGGGTCTGGGGCCAACGTCCTGACTTTC
TRBD1	TRBJ2-3	TRBV29-1	many	CSVEGPPDRGPDTQYF	TGCAGCGTTGAAGGTCCCCCCGACAGGGGCCCAGATACGCAGTATTTT
NA	TRBJ2-1	TRBV12-3/TRBV12-4	many	CASSLGLAPYNEQFF	TGTGCCAGCAGTTTAGGGCTAGCTCCCTACAATGAGCAGTTCTTC
NA	TRBJ2-1	TRBV20-1	NA	CSARVARRNEQFF	TGCAGTGCTAGAGTCGCCAGGCGTAATGAGCAGTTCTTC
NA	TRBJ1-2	TRBV12-3/TRBV12-4	NA	CASSRSRGYGYTF	TGTGCCAGCAGCCGCTCCCGCGGCTATGGCTACACCTTC
TRBD2	TRBJ2-3	TRBV29-1	few	CSVYSGGSKSLFDTQYF	TGCAGCGTGTACAGCGGGGGTTCCAAAAGCCTTTTTGATACGCAGTATTTT
NA	TRBJ2-7	TRBV6-2/TRBV6-3	NA	CASSYPTVAAPSYEQYF	TGTGCCAGCAGTTACCCAACCGTAGCGGCCCCATCCTACGAGCAGTACTTC
TRBD2	TRBJ2-3	TRBV11-2	NA	CASSPLLAGTSGGPLTDTQYF	TGTGCCAGCAGCCCCCTATTAGCCGGGACTAGCGGGGGGCCCCTCACAGATACGCAGTATTTT
NA	TRBJ2-7	TRBV6-1	NA	CASSELHRFSYEQYF	TGTGCCAGCAGTGAGTTACATCGCTTCTCCTACGAGCAGTACTTC
NA	TRBJ1-1	TRBV3-1	few	CASSQLRTARNTEAFF	TGTGCCAGCAGCCAATTGAGGACGGCTAGGAACACTGAAGCTTTCTTT
NA	TRBJ2-7	TRBV3-1	NA	CASSWGGTSSYEQYF	TGTGCCAGCAGCTGGGGCGGGACATCCTCCTACGAGCAGTACTTC
NA	TRBJ1-5	TRBV2	few	CASSEIGDQPQHF	TGTGCCAGCAGTGAAATAGGGGATCAGCCCCAGCATTTT
NA	TRBJ2-5	TRBV5-1	few	CASSLGPRPQETQYF	TGCGCCAGCAGCTTGGGCCCACGACCCCAGGAGACCCAGTACTTC
NA	TRBJ2-7	TRBV6-1	NA	CASSEAFPYEQYF	TGTGCCAGCAGTGAGGCATTCCCCTACGAGCAGTACTTC
TRBD2	TRBJ2-3	TRBV2	NA	CAGSRGGGTDTQYF	TGTGCCGGCAGCCGGGGGGGCGGCACAGATACGCAGTATTTT
NA	TRBJ1-2	TRBV9	few	CASSRELYGYTF	TGTGCCAGCAGCAGAGAACTCTATGGCTACACCTTC
NA	TRBJ1-2	TRBV5-1	NA	CASSTDAANYGYTF	TGCGCCAGCAGCACAGACGCAGCTAACTATGGCTACACCTTC
NA	TRBJ2-5	TRBV20-1	NA	CSASAWPGQETQYF	TGCAGTGCTAGCGCCTGGCCGGGACAAGAGACCCAGTACTTC
NA	TRBJ1-2	TRBV3-1	few	CASSQDTAGRYTF	TGTGCCAGCAGCCAAGATACGGCAGGGCGCTACACCTTC
NA	TRBJ2-7	TRBV12-3/TRBV12-4	once	CASSLGDGPGDEQYF	TGTGCCAGCAGTTTAGGTGACGGGCCGGGGGACGAGCAGTACTTC
NA	TRBJ2-5	TRBV11-2	few	CASSLAGYQTQYF	TGTGCCAGCAGCTTGGCTGGCTACCAGACCCAGTACTTC